These 15 T cell receptor beta chains share one sample of origin, sequenced in a study of Siglec-9 on CD8 T cells in melanoma. The assay was immunoSEQ multiplex PCR, and TCRdb's table has in-frame clones only and misses some. The sample holds almost 30,000 clones; 80% are singletons and the top ten take less than 7%. The material sequenced was Siglec-9- CD8+ T cells sorted from blood. These TCRs come from a human donor in good health.

The chain employs TRBV4-2 and TRBJ1-5; TRBD1 matches 9 bases. V was pared by 0 bases and J by 7 bases, with 7 bases of the junction left unmatched. This CDR3 comprises 16 residues. The germline V gene encodes CDR1 LGHNA and CDR2 YNFKEQ. The CDR3 DNA follows: TGTGCCAGCAGCCAAGAGATGGGACAGGGCGCCCAGCCCCAGCATTTT. Its translation: CASSQEMGQGAQPQHF.

The chain uses TRBV2 and TRBJ1-1, with TRBD1 matching over 7 bases. The CDR3 is made up of 13 amino acids. Germline V gene data show CDR1 as SNHLY and CDR2 as FYNNEI. After removal of 3 bases from V and 4 bases from J, the junction contained 2 bases not matched to a gene. The CDR3 nucleotides are TGTGCCAGCAGTGAGTCAGGGGGCACTGAAGCTTTCTTT. Residues: CASSESGGTEAFF.

The chain is built from TRBV5-6 and TRBJ1-2; D gene uncertain. The V gene lost 1 base and the J gene lost 4 bases, with 11 bases spanning the gap. Germline CDR1 SGHDT, CDR2 YYEEEE. CDR3 size: 14 residues. This chain's CDR3 is CASSLFATPYGYTF. The CDR3 region has the DNA TGTGCCAGCAGCTTGTTCGCGACTCCCTATGGCTACACCTTC.

The rearrangement links TRBV5-1 to TRBJ2-7; no clear D gene. Germline V lookup: CDR1 SGHRS, CDR2 YFSETQ. This CDR3 contains 14 residues. V was cut by 0 bases and J by 2 bases, with 9 bases left in between. CDR3 nucleotide sequence: TGCGCCAGCAGCTTGGGTACACCCGCCTACGAGCAGTACTTC. Its translation is CASSLGTPAYEQYF. Combining the CDR3 with reference TRBV5-1 and TRBJ2-7 gives the whole variable domain KAGVTQTPRYLIKTRGQQVTLSCSPISGHRSVSWYQQTPGQGLQFLFEYFSETQRNKGNFPGRFSGRQFSNSRSEMNVSTLELGDSALYLCASSLGTPAYEQYFGPGTRLTVT.

The sample holds one count of this clone. V gene TRBV6-4 combines with J gene TRBJ2-1, with 10 bases fitting TRBD2. The V gene end was trimmed by 4 bases and the J gene end by 8 bases; junction bases not matched to a gene: 8. CDR1 is MRHNA and CDR2 is SNTAGT in the germline V gene. CDR3 length equals 15 residues. The CDR3 DNA reads TGTGCCAGCAGTGCCAAACTAGCGGGAATGGATGAGCAGTTCTTC. It is translated as CASSAKLAGMDEQFF.

In its sample, this clone was seen a few times. CDR3 protein: CASSLANQPQHF. The CDR3 DNA follows: TGTGCCAGCAGCTTGGCCAATCAGCCCCAGCATTTT. The chain links TRBV7-9 to TRBJ1-5; D is unclear. V dropped 3 bases and J dropped 3 bases, with 3 bases sitting between them. Per the germline V gene, CDR1 is SEHNR and CDR2 is FQNEAQ (reference sequence). The CDR3 is made up of 12 amino acids.

This chain links TRBV6-1 with TRBJ2-7; maybe TRBD1 (7 bases). V was shortened by 2 bases and J by 3 bases, with 14 bases between the two germline ends. The CDR3 covers 15 residues. Germline loops: CDR1 MNHNS, CDR2 SASEGT. The CDR3 region has the DNA TGTGCCAGCAGTGAATGGAGGCAGGGGGGCTACGAGCAGTACTTC. It is translated as CASSEWRQGGYEQYF.

This clone occurred once. The chain recombines TRBV7-6 with TRBJ2-2, with D unresolved. The germline V and J ends were trimmed by 6 bases and 2 bases, with 10 bases remaining between them. Germline lookup yields CDR1 SGHVS and CDR2 FNYEAQ. CDR3 length: 14 residues. The CDR3 nucleotides read TGTGCCAGCAGTTCCGGATTCAACACCGGGGAGCTGTTTTTT. Its translation: CASSSGFNTGELFF.

The genes are TRBV7-8 and TRBJ2-1, with D possibly being TRBD2 (5 bases). V lost 3 bases, J lost 2 bases, and 11 bases lay in between. The CDR3 loop spans 15 amino acids. CDR1 SGHVS and CDR2 FQNEAQ come from the germline V gene. The CDR3 DNA reads as TGTGCCAGCAGCTTCACTAGTAGCCCCTACAATGAGCAGTTCTTC. Encoded protein: CASSFTSSPYNEQFF.

V gene TRBV9 combines with J gene TRBJ2-1, with 12 bases aligning to TRBD2. The junction had 7 bases not matched to a gene; V was cut back by 5 bases and J by 4 bases. The CDR3 has 16 residues. Looked up from germline, CDR1 is SGDLS and CDR2 is YYNGEE. The CDR3 sequence is CASSELAGGAYNEQFF. In DNA form, the CDR3 reads TGTGCCAGCAGTGAACTAGCGGGAGGAGCATACAATGAGCAGTTCTTC.

The chain is built from TRBV27 and TRBJ1-2, with no clear D. The CDR3 sequence is 14 residues long. The V gene lost 8 bases and the J gene lost 4 bases, with 17 bases spanning the gap. CDR1 and CDR2 (germline): MNHEY, SMNVEV (reference sequence). The DNA for the CDR3 is TGTGCCAGCCTCGCACCCCGGGTGGGCTATGGCTACACCTTC. This encodes CASLAPRVGYGYTF.

The chain links TRBV4-1 to TRBJ1-5; D is perhaps TRBD1 (5 bases). In germline, CDR1 is MGHRA, CDR2 YSYEKL. With 0 bases removed from V and 1 base from J, the gap between germline ends came to 22 bases. The CDR3 is 20 amino acids. CDR3 DNA: TGCGCCAGCAGCCAAGATATCGGCGGGGCACGGCTAGGAAGCAATCAGCCCCAGCATTTT. It encodes CASSQDIGGARLGSNQPQHF.

The rearrangement joins TRBV9 to TRBJ1-2, with TRBD1 matching 7 bases. The CDR3 contains 13 residues. Trimming cost V 0 bases and J 6 bases; bases outside gene matches: 2. The germline CDR1 and CDR2 sequences are SGDLS and YYNGEE. The CDR3 loop is CASSVETGHGYTF. CDR3 coding DNA: TGTGCCAGCAGCGTAGAGACAGGGCATGGCTACACCTTC.

V and J are TRBV15 and TRBJ2-7, with a weak D call TRBD2 (5 bases). The CDR3 extends over 13 amino acids. V was pared by 5 bases and J by 6 bases, with 14 bases between. Germline V gene lookup returns CDR1 LNHNV and CDR2 YYDKDF (reference sequence). CDR3 protein: CATSLAGVSEQYV. The CDR3 DNA is TGTGCCACCAGCCTAGCTGGAGTCTCCGAGCAGTACGTC.

This chain links TRBV15 with TRBJ2-1, with D perhaps matching TRBD1 (5 bases). The CDR3 is made up of 14 amino acids. Germline CDR1 LNHNV, CDR2 YYDKDF (reference sequence). Trimming took off 0 bases at V and 10 bases at J, with 13 bases between the two ends. CDR3 DNA sequence: TGTGCCACCAGCAGAGATCAGGGCTCACGGGAGCAGTTCTTC. It codes for CATSRDQGSREQFF.